The 3 T cell receptor beta chains below come from one sample, sequenced in a study of cytomegalovirus exposure and HLA in healthy donors. The PCR employed 60 Vbeta primers together with 13 Jbeta primers. The repertoire was sequenced with immunoSEQ multiplex PCR; TCRdb's copy has only in-frame clones and lacks some. The table lists more than 85,000 clones, around 80% of them singletons, with 2.5% to 3.5% in the top ten. The sequencing input was PBMCs. Source of these receptors: a woman aged 55-70 years in good health and CMV-seropositive.

The V call is TRBV5-1, the J call TRBJ2-1; 9 nucleotides line up with TRBD1. The CDR3 sequence is 17 residues long. The V gene end was trimmed by 4 bases and the J gene end by 6 bases; junction bases not matched to a gene: 14. Germline CDR1 SGHRS, CDR2 YFSETQ. CDR3 region: CASSDPVRTGAGNEQFF. The CDR3 bases are TGCGCCAGCAGCGATCCGGTTCGGACAGGGGCTGGCAATGAGCAGTTCTTC.

This clone was detected a few times. The V and J genes are TRBV2 and TRBJ2-7; no clear D. The CDR3 is 12 residues long. Germline lookup yields CDR1 SNHLY and CDR2 FYNNEI. Trimming took off 6 bases at V and 2 bases at J, with 8 bases between the two ends. DNA for the CDR3: TGTGCCAGCAGGGAGCCGCCCTACGAGCAGTACTTC. It encodes CASREPPYEQYF.

The CDR3 coding sequence is TGTGCCAGCAGCGCTTACAGGGCTCGCAATGAGCAGTTCTTC. Encoded protein: CASSAYRARNEQFF. V usage is TRBV9 and J usage is TRBJ2-1, with D possibly matching TRBD1 (6 bases). Trimming removed 3 bases at V and 6 bases at J, with 13 bases between. The CDR3 covers 14 residues. Looked up from germline, CDR1 is SGDLS and CDR2 is YYNGEE.